Each of the 18 T cell receptor beta chains below was sequenced from the same sample in a study of blood T cells in healthy people across ages. A sample-barcoded 5' primer and a J-beta primer mix were used in a second PCR of roughly 6 to 11 cycles. TCRdb re-called the 5' RACE reads through MiXCR, storing one row per CDR3 protein. The table has under 950,000 distinct CDR3 sequences, approximately 21% seen once. Material: blood. These receptors were collected from a man in his 70s in good health.

The sample holds many counts of this clonotype. The chain employs TRBV6-6 and TRBJ2-7; no firm D call. The CDR3 totals 14 residues. V dropped 7 bases and J dropped 1 base, with 14 bases sitting between them. Germline assignment: CDR1 MNHNY and CDR2 SVGAGI (reference sequence). For the CDR3, the DNA is TGTGCCAGCAATCCGACTCCCCAGTCCTACGAGCAGTACGTC. Amino acids: CASNPTPQSYEQYV.

This clonotype came up a few times. The rearrangement links TRBV25-1 to TRBJ1-3, with D possibly TRBD1 on 5 matching bases. CDR1 and CDR2 (germline): MGHDK, SYGVNS. The CDR3 runs to 16 residues. With 0 bases removed from V and 0 bases from J, the gap between germline ends came to 9 bases. Written as DNA, the CDR3 is TGTGCCAGCAGTGAATATGGGGCGCCCTCTGGAAACACCATATATTTT. Translation gives CASSEYGAPSGNTIYF.

This rearrangement joins TRBV21-1 to TRBJ1-2; the table gives TRBD1 as D, unverified against the DNA. TRBV21-1 has pseudogene status. This CDR3 contains 13 residues. DNA for the CDR3: TGTGCCAGCTTTAATGGGGCCGATTATGGCTACACCTTC. Protein: CASFNGADYGYTF.

This clonotype was picked up a small number of times. This rearrangement joins TRBV7-8 to TRBJ1-2; a weak D match, TRBD1 (6 bases). This CDR3 region has 15 residues. V shed 1 base and J shed 7 bases, with 16 bases lying between them. CDR1 SGHVS and CDR2 FQNEAQ come from the germline V gene. CDR3 DNA: TGTGCCAGCAGCTTAGGGGCATCAGGGGCTGCTGGCTACACCTTC. It specifies CASSLGASGAAGYTF. The variable domain in full, with the rest retrieved from reference TRBV7-8 and TRBJ1-2, is GAGVSQSPRYKVAKRGQDVALRCDPISGHVSLFWYQQALGQGPEFLTYFQNEAQLDKSGLPSDRFFAERPEGSVSTLKIQRTQQEDSAVYLCASSLGASGAAGYTFGSGTRLTVV.

This chain links TRBV14 with TRBJ1-2; D gene unclear. The CDR3 has 13 residues. Trimming took 0 bases from V and 9 from J, leaving 11 bases between them. Germline V gives CDR1 SGHDN, CDR2 FVKESK. This chain's CDR3 is CASSQDRLLSYTF. The CDR3 DNA is TGTGCCAGCAGCCAAGATAGGTTGCTGAGCTACACCTTC.

The chain's CDR3 is CSAPVGQSSADTQYF. DNA of the CDR3: TGCAGTGCTCCGGTCGGCCAGAGTTCAGCAGATACGCAGTATTTT. The chain joins TRBV20-1 to TRBJ2-3; D is unresolved. This CDR3 is built from 15 residues. The V end lost 5 bases, the J end lost 4 bases, and 19 bases lay between the germline ends. Germline V gene lookup returns CDR1 DFQATT and CDR2 SNEGSKA (reference sequence).

The chain uses TRBV7-2 and TRBJ1-5, with a possible D match to TRBD1 (5 bases). The V gene lost 5 bases and the J gene lost 0 bases, with 11 bases spanning the gap. Germline CDR1 SGHTA, CDR2 FQGNSA. The CDR3 is 15 residues long. The CDR3 reads CASSEGSSSNQPQHF. In DNA form, the CDR3 reads TGTGCCAGCAGCGAGGGGAGTTCTAGCAATCAGCCCCAGCATTTT.

The J gene is TRBJ2-4, the V gene TRBV20-1, with no clear D. The CDR3 is made up of 14 amino acids. The ends were cut back, 2 bases at V and 2 bases at J, with 10 bases in the middle. The germline V gene encodes CDR1 DFQATT and CDR2 SNEGSKA (reference sequence). The CDR3, as DNA: TGCAGTGCTAGACCTGACACCCCCAAAAACATTCAGTACTTC. It is translated as CSARPDTPKNIQYF.

The rearrangement joins TRBV7-9 to TRBJ2-3; 8 bases are shared with TRBD1. J lost 1 base, V lost 5 bases, and 5 bases had no gene match. Germline lookup yields CDR1 SEHNR and CDR2 FQNEAQ (reference sequence). The CDR3 extends over 15 amino acids. CDR3 sequence: CASSAWTGRTDTQYF. CDR3 nucleotide sequence: TGTGCCAGCAGCGCCTGGACAGGGCGCACAGATACGCAGTATTTT.

This clonotype was counted between two and nine times. The chain employs TRBV12-3 or TRBV12-4 and TRBJ1-2; a possible D gene is TRBD1 (5 bases). This CDR3 region has 15 residues. V was cut by 1 base and J by 4 bases, with 13 bases left in between. CDR3 DNA: TGTGCCAGCAGTTTAGATGGGGGAGGGTCCTATGGCTACACCTTC. Protein sequence: CASSLDGGGSYGYTF.

The chain employs TRBV11-3 and TRBJ2-6; D perhaps matches TRBD1 (5 bases). The V end lost 1 base, the J end lost 1 base, and 5 bases lay between the germline ends. Germline V CDR1 and CDR2: SGHNT, YENEEA. This CDR3 contains 15 residues. Written as DNA, the CDR3 is TGTGCCAGCAGCTTAGGACAGTCTGGGGCCAACGTCCTGACTTTC. Amino acids: CASSLGQSGANVLTF.

The chain recombines TRBV7-2 with TRBJ1-1; D is undetermined. There are 14 residues in the CDR3. The V end lost 1 base, the J end lost 2 bases, and 8 bases lay between the germline ends. Per germline, CDR1 SGHTA and CDR2 FQGNSA. In DNA, the CDR3 is TGTGCCAGCAGCTTAGGTGCCGAAAACACTGAAGCTTTCTTT. Its translation is CASSLGAENTEAFF. The whole variable domain, remainder taken from reference TRBV7-2 and TRBJ1-1, is GAGVSQSPSNKVTEKGKDVELRCDPISGHTALYWYRQSLGQGLEFLIYFQGNSAPDKSGLPSDRFSAERTGGSVSTLTIQRTQQEDSAVYLCASSLGAENTEAFFGQGTRLTVV.

V usage is TRBV20-1 and J usage is TRBJ1-6; 7 bases line up with TRBD1. CDR1 and CDR2 from the germline V gene are DFQATT and SNEGSKA (reference sequence). With 3 bases clipped from V and 5 bases from J, the junction kept 13 bases outside the gene matches. The CDR3 spans 17 residues. Written as DNA, the CDR3 is TGCAGTGCTAGTCCACCTGGGGACAGCAGAAATAATTCACCCCTCCACTTT. Amino acid sequence: CSASPPGDSRNNSPLHF.

The chain links TRBV20-1 to TRBJ1-5; D not resolved. V lost 5 bases and J lost 4, with 18 bases in between. The CDR3 is 15 residues long. Germline V gene sequence: CDR1 DFQATT, CDR2 SNEGSKA (reference sequence). CDR3 nucleotides: TGCAGTGCTGCCGGCCCGGGGATCTCTAATCAGCCCCAGCATTTT. This sequence encodes CSAAGPGISNQPQHF.

CDR3 amino acids: CASSLDGRVNTDTQYF. The CDR3 DNA reads as TGCGCCAGCAGCTTGGACGGGAGAGTAAACACAGATACGCAGTATTTT. The rearrangement joins TRBV5-1 to TRBJ2-3, with D maybe TRBD2 (6 bases). CDR3 size: 16 residues. V gave up 0 bases and J gave up 2 bases, with 13 bases separating them. The V gene's germline CDR1 is SGHRS and CDR2 YFSETQ.

This clonotype was detected only a few times. The chain uses TRBV10-3 and TRBJ2-6, with TRBD1 matching 7 bases. Germline-derived CDR1 and CDR2 are ENHRY and SYGVKD. The trim removed 4 bases at V and 2 bases at J, leaving 2 bases unmatched. The CDR3 consists of 15 residues. The CDR3 DNA follows: TGTGCCATCAGTGCAGGGGGTGCTGGGGCCAACGTCCTGACTTTC. Residues: CAISAGGAGANVLTF.

The chain recombines TRBV19 with TRBJ2-5, with 7 bases that match TRBD2. The J call may be wrong; the DNA end is better matched by TRBJ2-1. The CDR3 loop spans 12 amino acids. CDR1 LNHDA and CDR2 SQIVND come from the germline V gene (reference sequence). CDR3: CASSTRGVQQFF. The CDR3 DNA sequence: TGTGCCAGTAGTACCCGGGGGGTACAGCAGTTCTTC.

The sample holds a few counts of this clonotype. The chain carries TRBV7-9 and TRBJ1-1; no clear D gene. This CDR3 is 15 amino acids long. Trimming removed 0 bases from V and 1 base from J, with 9 bases in between. Germline lookup yields CDR1 SEHNR and CDR2 FQNEAQ (reference sequence). CDR3 region: CASSLALRKNTEAFF. The CDR3 DNA follows: TGTGCCAGCAGCTTAGCCCTGCGGAAGAACACTGAAGCTTTCTTT.